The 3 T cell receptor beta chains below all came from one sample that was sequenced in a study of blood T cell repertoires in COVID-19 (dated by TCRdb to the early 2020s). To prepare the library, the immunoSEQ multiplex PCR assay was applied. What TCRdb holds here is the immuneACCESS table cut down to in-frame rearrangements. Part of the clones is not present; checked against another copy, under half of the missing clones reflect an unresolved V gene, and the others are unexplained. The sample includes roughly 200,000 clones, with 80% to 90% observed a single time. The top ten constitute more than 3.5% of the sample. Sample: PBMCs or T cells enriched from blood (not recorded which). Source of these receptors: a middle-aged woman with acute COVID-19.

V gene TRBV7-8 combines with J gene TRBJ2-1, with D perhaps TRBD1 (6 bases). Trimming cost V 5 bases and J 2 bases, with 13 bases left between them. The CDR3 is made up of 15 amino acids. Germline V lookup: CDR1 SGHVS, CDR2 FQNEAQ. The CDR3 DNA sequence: TGTGCCAGCAGCCTCAGGGGCGGCACCTACAATGAGCAGTTCTTC. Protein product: CASSLRGGTYNEQFF.

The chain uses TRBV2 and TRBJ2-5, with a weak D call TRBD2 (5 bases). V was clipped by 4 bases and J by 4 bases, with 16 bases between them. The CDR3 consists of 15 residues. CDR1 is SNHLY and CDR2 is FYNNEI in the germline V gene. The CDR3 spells CASSGRDLVVETQYF. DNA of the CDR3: TGTGCCAGCAGTGGCCGGGATCTAGTGGTAGAGACCCAGTACTTC.

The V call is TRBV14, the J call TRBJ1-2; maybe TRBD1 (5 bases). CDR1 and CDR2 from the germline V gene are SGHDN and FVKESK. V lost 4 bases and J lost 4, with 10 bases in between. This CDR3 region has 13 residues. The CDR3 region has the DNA TGTGCCAGCAGCCGATACACAGGCTATGGCTACACCTTC. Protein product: CASSRYTGYGYTF.